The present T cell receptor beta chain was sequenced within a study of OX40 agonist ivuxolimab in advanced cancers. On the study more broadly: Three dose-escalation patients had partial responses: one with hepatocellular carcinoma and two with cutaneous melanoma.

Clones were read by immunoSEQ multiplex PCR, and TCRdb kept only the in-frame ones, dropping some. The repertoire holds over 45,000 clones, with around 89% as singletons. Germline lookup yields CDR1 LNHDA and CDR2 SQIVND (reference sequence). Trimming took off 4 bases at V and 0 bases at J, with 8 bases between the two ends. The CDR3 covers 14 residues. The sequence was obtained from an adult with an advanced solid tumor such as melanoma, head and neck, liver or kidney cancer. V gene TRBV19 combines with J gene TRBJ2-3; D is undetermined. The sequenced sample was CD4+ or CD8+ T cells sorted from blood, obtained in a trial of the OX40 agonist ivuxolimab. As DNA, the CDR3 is TGTGCCAGTAGTACAGGAAGAAGCACAGATACGCAGTATTTT. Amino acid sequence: CASSTGRSTDTQYF.